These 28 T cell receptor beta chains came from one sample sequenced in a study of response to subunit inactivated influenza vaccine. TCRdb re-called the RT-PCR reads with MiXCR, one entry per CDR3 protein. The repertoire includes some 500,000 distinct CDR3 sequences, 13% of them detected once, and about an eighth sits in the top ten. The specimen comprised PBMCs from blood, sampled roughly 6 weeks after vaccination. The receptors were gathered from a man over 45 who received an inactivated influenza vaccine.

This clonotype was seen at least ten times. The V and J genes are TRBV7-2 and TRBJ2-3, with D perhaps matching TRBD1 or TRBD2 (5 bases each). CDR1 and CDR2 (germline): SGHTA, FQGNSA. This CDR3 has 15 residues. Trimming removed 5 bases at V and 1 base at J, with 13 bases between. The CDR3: CASSPGPGRTDTQYF. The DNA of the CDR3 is TGTGCCAGCAGCCCAGGTCCGGGACGCACAGATACGCAGTATTTT.

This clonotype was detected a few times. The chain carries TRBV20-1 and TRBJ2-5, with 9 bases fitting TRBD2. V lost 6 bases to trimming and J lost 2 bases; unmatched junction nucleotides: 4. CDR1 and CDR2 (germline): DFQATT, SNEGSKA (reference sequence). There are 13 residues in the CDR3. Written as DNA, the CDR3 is TGCAGTGCGAGTCTAGCGGGGCAAGAGACCCAGTACTTC. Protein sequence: CSASLAGQETQYF.

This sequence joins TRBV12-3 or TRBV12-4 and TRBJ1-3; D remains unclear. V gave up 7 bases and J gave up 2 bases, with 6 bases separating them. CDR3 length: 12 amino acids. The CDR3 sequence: CASTATGNTIYF. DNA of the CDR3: TGTGCCAGCACCGCGACTGGAAACACCATATATTTT.

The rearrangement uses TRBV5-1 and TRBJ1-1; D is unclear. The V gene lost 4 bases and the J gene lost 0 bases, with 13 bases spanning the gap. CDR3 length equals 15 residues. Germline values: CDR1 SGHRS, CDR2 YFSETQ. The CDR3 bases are TGCGCCAGCAGCCCCCAACCAGGCATGAACACTGAAGCTTTCTTT. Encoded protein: CASSPQPGMNTEAFF.

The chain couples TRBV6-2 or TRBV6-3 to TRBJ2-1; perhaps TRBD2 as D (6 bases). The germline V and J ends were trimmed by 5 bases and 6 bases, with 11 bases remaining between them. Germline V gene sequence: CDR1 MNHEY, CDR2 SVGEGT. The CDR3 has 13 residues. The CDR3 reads CASSLAIFNEQFF. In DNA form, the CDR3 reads TGTGCCAGCAGTCTAGCGATATTCAATGAGCAGTTCTTC.

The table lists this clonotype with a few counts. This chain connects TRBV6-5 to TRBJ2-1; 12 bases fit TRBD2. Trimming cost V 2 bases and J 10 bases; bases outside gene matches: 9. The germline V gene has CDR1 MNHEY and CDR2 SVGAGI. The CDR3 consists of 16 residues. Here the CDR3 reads CASSYRTSGASLEQFF. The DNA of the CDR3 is TGTGCCAGCAGTTACAGGACTAGCGGGGCCTCCCTAGAGCAGTTCTTC.

CDR3 in amino acids: CASSYYRRDNGPQHF. CDR3 DNA sequence: TGTGCCAGCAGTTACTATCGCAGAGACAATGGGCCCCAGCATTTT. The rearrangement uses TRBV6-2 or TRBV6-3 and TRBJ1-5, with unresolved D. Germline values: CDR1 MNHEY, CDR2 SVGEGT. The CDR3 totals 15 residues. Trimming removed 1 base at V and 9 bases at J, with 16 bases between.

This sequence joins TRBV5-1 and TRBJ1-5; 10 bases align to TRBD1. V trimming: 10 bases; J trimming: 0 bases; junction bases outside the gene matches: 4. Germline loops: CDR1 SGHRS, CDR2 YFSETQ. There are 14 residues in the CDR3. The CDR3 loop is CAFGTGDSNQPQHF. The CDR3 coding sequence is TGCGCCTTCGGGACAGGGGATAGCAATCAGCCCCAGCATTTT.

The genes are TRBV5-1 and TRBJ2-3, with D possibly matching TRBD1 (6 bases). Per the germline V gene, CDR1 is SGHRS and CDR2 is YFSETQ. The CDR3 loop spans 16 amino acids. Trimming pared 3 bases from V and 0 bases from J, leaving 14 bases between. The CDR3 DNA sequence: TGCGCCAGCAGCTCCGGACAGCTATTTAGCACAGATACGCAGTATTTT. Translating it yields CASSSGQLFSTDTQYF.

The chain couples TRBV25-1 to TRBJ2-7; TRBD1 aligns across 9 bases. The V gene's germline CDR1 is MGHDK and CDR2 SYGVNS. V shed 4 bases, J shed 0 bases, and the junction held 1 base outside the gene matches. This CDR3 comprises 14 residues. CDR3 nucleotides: TGTGCCAGCAGTGGGACAGGGGCCTCCTACGAGCAGTACTTC. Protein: CASSGTGASYEQYF.

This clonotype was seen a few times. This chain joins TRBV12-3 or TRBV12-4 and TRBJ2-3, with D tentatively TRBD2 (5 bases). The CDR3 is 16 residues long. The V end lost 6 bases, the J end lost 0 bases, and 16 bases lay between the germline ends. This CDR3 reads CASRSILPGSTDTQYF. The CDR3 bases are TGTGCCAGCAGATCTATTTTGCCGGGGAGCACAGATACGCAGTATTTT.

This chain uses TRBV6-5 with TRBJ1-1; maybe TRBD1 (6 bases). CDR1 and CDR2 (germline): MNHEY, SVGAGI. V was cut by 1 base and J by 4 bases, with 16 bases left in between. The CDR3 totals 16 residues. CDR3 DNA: TGTGCCAGCAGTTACTACCTACAGGGCTCGGCCACTGAAGCTTTCTTT. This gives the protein CASSYYLQGSATEAFF.

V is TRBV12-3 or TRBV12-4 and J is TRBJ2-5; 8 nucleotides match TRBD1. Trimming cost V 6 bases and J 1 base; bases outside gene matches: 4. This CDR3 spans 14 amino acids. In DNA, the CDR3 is TGTGCCAGCAGACATACAGGGGGCCAAGAGACCCAGTACTTC. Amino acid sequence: CASRHTGGQETQYF.

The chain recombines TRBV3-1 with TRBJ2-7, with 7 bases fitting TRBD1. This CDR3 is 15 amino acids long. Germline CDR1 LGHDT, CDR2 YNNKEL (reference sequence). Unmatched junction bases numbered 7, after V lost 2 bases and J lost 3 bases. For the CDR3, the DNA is TGTGCCAGCAGCCAACAAATACAGGGGAACTACGAGCAGTACTTC. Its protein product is CASSQQIQGNYEQYF.

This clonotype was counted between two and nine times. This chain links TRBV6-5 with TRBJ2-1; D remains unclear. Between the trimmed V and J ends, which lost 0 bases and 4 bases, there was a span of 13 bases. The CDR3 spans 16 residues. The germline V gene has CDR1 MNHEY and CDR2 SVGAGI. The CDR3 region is CASSYSSIRTYNEQFF. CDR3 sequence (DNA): TGTGCCAGCAGTTACTCGAGTATCAGGACGTACAATGAGCAGTTCTTC.

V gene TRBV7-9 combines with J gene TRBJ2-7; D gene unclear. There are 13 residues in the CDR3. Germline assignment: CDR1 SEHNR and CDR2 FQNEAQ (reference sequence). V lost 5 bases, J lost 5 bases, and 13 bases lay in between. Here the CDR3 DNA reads TGTGCCAGCAGCCAATACCCGACCCACGAGCAGTACTTC. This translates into CASSQYPTHEQYF.

This CDR3 is CASSFVGLALPTDTQYF. As DNA, the CDR3 is TGTGCCAGCAGTTTCGTAGGACTAGCTCTTCCCACAGATACGCAGTATTTT. The J gene is TRBJ2-3, the V gene TRBV12-3 or TRBV12-4; TRBD2 matches 8 bases. The CDR3 runs 17 residues. Unmatched junction bases numbered 10, after V lost 3 bases and J lost 2 bases.

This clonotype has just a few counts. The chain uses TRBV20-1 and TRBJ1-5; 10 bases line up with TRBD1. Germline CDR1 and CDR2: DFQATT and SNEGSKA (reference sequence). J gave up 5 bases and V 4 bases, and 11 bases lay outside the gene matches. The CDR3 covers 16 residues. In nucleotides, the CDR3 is TGCAGTGCTAATAGACATGGGACAGGGGTTTATCAGCCCCAGCATTTT. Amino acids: CSANRHGTGVYQPQHF.

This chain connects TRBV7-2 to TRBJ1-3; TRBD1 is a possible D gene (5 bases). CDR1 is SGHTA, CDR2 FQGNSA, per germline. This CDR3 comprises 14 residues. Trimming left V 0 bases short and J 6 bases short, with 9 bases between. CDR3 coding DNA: TGTGCCAGCAGCTTAGCGGGACGGATAAACACCATATATTTT. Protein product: CASSLAGRINTIYF.

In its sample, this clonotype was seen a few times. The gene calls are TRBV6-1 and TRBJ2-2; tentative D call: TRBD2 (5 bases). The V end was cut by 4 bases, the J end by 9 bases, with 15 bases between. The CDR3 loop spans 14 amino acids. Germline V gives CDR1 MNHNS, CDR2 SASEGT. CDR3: CASSAHGSGRELFF. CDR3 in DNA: TGTGCCAGCAGTGCGCACGGGTCGGGAAGGGAGCTGTTTTTT.

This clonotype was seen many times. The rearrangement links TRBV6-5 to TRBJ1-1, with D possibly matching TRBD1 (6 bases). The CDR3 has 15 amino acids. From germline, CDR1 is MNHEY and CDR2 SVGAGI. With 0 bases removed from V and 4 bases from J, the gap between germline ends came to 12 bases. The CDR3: CASSYSSGVSTEAFF. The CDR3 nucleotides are TGTGCCAGCAGTTACTCGTCAGGGGTTAGCACTGAAGCTTTCTTT.

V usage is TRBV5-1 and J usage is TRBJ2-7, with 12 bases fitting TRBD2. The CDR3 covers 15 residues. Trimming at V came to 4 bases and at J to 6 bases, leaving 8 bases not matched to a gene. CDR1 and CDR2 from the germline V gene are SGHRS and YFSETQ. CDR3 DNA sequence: TGCGCCAGCAGCAGTGGACTAGCGGGACCCTCCGAGCAGTACTTC. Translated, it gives CASSSGLAGPSEQYF. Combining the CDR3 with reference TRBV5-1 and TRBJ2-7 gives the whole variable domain KAGVTQTPRYLIKTRGQQVTLSCSPISGHRSVSWYQQTPGQGLQFLFEYFSETQRNKGNFPGRFSGRQFSNSRSEMNVSTLELGDSALYLCASSSGLAGPSEQYFGPGTRLTVT.

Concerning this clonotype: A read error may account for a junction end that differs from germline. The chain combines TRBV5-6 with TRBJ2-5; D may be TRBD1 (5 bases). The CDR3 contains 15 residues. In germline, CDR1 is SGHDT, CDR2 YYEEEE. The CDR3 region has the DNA TGTGTCAGCAGCTTGGTGGGGCAGGGAAAAGAGACCCAGTACTTC. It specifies CVSSLVGQGKETQYF.

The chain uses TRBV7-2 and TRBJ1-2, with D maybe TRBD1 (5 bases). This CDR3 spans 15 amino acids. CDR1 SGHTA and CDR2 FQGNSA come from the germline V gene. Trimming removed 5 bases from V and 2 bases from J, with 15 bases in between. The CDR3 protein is CASSPGTPGNYGYTF. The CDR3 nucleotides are TGTGCCAGCAGCCCCGGTACCCCAGGGAACTATGGCTACACCTTC.

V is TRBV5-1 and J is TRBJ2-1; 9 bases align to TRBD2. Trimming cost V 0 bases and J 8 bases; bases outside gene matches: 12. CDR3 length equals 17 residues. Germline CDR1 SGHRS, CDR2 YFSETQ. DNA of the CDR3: TGCGCCAGCAGCTTGGCGTTTGCGGCTAGCGGGAAAGATGAGCAGTTCTTC. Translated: CASSLAFAASGKDEQFF.

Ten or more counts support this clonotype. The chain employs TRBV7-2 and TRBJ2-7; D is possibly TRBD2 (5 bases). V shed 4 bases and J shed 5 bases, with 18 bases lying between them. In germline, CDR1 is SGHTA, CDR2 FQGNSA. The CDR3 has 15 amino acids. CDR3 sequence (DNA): TGTGCCAGCAGCTCCCCCAGGACTCAGGCGCACGAGCAGTACTTC. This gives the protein CASSSPRTQAHEQYF.

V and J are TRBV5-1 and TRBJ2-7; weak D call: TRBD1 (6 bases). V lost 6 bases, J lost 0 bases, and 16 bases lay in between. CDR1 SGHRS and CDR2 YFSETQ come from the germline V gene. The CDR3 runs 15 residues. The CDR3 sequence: CASMQEETGSYEQYF. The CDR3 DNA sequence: TGCGCCAGCATGCAGGAGGAGACAGGCTCCTACGAGCAGTACTTC.

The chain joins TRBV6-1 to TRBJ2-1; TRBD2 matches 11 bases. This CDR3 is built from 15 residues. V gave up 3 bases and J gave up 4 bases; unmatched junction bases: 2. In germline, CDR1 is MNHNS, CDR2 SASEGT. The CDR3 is CASSERLAGYNEQFF. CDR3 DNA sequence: TGTGCCAGCAGTGAGAGACTAGCGGGGTACAATGAGCAGTTCTTC.